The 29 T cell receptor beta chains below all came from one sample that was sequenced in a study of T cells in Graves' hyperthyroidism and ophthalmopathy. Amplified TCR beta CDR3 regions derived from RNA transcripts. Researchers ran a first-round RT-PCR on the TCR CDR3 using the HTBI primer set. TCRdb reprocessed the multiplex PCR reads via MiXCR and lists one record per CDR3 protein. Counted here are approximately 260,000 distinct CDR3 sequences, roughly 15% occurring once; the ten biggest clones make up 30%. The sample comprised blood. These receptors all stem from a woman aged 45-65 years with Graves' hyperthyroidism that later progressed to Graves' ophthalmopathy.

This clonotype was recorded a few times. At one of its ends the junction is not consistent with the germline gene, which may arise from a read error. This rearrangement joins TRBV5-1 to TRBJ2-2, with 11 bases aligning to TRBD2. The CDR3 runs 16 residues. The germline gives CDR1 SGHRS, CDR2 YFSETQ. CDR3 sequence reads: CASSSGTSGYTGGLFF. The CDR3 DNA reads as TGCGCCAGCAGCTCCGGGACTAGCGGCTACACCGGGGGGCTGTTTTTT.

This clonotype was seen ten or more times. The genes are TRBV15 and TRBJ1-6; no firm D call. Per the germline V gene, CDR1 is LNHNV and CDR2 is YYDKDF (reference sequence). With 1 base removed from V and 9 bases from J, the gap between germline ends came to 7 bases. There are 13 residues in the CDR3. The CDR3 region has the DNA TGTGCCACCAGCAGAGGGGTGGGTTCACCCCTCCACTTT. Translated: CATSRGVGSPLHF.

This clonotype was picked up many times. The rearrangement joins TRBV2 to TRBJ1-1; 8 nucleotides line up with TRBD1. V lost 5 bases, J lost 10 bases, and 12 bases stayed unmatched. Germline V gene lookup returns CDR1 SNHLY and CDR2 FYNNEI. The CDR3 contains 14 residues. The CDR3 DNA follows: TGTGCCAGCAGTCAGACAACAGGGGGAAGATCAGCTTTCTTT. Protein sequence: CASSQTTGGRSAFF.

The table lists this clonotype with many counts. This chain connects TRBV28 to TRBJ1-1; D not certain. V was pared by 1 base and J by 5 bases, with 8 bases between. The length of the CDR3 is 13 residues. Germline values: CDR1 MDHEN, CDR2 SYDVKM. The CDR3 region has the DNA TGTGCCAGCAGTTTATTTCCTGGGACTGAAGCTTTCTTT. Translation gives CASSLFPGTEAFF.

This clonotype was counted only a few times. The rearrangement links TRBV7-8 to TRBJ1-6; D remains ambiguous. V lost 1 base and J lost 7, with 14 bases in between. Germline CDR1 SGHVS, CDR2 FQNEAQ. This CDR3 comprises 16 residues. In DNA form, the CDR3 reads TGTGCCAGCAGCTTAGACAGCTCGGGCTTGAATTCACCCCTCCACTTT. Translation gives CASSLDSSGLNSPLHF.

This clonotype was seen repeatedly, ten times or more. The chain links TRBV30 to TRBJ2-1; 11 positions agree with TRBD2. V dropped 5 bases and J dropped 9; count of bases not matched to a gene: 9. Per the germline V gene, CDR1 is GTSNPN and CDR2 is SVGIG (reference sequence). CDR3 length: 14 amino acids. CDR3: CAWQTSGRLAEQFF. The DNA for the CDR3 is TGTGCCTGGCAAACTAGCGGGAGACTGGCTGAGCAGTTCTTC.

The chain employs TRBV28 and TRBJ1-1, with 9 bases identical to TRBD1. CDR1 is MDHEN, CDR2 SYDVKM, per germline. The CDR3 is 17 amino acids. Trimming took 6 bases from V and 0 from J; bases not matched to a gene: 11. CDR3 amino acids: CASRLQGALLMNTEAFF. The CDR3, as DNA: TGTGCCAGCAGACTACAGGGGGCACTTCTTATGAACACTGAAGCTTTCTTT.

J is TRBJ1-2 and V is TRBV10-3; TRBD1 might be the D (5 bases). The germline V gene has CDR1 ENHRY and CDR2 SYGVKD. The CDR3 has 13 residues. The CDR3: CVSLGTGDYGYTF. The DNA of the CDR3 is TGTGTCTCCCTGGGTACAGGTGACTATGGCTACACCTTC.

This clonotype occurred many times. The chain's CDR3 is CASSLWDGTEAFF. For the CDR3, the DNA is TGTGCCAGCAGTTTATGGGATGGCACTGAAGCTTTCTTT. The chain links TRBV28 to TRBJ1-1; D unclear. V was pared by 0 bases and J by 4 bases, with 6 bases between. Germline loops: CDR1 MDHEN, CDR2 SYDVKM. The CDR3 runs 13 residues.

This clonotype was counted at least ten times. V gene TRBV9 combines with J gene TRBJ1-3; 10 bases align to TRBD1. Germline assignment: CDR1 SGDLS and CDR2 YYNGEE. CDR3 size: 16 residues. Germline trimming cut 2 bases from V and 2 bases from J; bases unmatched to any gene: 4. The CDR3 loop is CASSVPGQGTGNTIYF. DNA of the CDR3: TGTGCCAGCAGCGTTCCGGGACAGGGGACTGGAAACACCATATATTTT.

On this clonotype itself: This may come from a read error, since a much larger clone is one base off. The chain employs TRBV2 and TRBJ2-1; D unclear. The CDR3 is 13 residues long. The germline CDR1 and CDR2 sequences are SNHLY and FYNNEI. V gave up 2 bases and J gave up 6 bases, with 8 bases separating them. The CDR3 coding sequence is TGTGCCAGCAGTGAATCCCATGGCAATGAGCAGTTCTTC. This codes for CASSESHGNEQFF.

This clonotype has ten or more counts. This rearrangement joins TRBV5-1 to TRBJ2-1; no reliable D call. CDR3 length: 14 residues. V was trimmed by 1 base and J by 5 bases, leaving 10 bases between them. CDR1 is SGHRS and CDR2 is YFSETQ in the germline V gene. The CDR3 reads CASSLRTRHNEQFF. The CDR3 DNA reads TGCGCCAGCAGCTTGAGAACTCGTCACAATGAGCAGTTCTTC.

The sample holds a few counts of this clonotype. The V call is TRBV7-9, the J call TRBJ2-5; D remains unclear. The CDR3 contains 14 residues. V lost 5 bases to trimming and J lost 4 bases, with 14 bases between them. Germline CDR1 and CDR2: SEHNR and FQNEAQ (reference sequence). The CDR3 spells CASSAGSQRETQYF. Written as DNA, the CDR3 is TGTGCCAGCAGCGCCGGTTCCCAGCGAGAGACCCAGTACTTC.

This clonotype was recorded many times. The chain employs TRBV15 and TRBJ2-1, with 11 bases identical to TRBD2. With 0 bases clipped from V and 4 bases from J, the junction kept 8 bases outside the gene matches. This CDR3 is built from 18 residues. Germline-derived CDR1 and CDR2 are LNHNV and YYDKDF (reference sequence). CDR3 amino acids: CATSRDPFGTSGYNEQFF. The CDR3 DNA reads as TGTGCCACCAGCAGAGACCCCTTTGGGACTAGCGGATACAATGAGCAGTTCTTC.

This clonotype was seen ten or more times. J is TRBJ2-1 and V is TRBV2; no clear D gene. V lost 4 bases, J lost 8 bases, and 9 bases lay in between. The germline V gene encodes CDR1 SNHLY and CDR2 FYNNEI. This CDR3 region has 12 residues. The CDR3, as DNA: TGTGCCAGCAGTGGACCGGCGGATGAGCAGTTCTTC. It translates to CASSGPADEQFF.

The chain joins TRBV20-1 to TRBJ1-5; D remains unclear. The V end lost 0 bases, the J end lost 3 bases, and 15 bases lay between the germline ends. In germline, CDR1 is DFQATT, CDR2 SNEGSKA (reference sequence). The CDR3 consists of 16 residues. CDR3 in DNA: TGCAGTGCTAGAGATCGCCGTGTGGGCTACAATCAGCCCCAGCATTTT. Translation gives CSARDRRVGYNQPQHF.

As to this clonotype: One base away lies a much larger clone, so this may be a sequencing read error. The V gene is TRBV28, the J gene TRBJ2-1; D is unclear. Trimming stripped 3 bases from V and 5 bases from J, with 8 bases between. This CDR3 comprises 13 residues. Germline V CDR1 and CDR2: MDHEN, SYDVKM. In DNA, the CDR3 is TGTGCCAGCAGTTTCCCAACCGACAATGAGCAGTTCTTC. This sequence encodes CASSFPTDNEQFF.

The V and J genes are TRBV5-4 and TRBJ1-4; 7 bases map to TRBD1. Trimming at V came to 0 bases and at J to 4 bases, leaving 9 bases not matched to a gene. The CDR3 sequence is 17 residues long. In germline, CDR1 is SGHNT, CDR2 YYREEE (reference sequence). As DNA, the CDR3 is TGTGCCAGCAGCTTGGCTAGTTCCGGGACAGTTAATGAAAAACTGTTTTTT. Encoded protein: CASSLASSGTVNEKLFF.

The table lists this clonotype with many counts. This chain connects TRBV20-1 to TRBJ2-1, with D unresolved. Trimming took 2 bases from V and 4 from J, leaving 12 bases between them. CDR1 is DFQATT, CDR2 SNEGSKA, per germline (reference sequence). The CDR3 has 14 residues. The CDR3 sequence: CSARLRNLYNEQFF. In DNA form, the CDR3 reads TGCAGTGCTAGACTCAGAAACCTATACAATGAGCAGTTCTTC.

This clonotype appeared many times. The chain's CDR3 is CASSFETGDAFF. Written as DNA, the CDR3 is TGTGCCAGCAGCTTCGAGACAGGGGACGCTTTCTTT. V usage is TRBV7-8 and J usage is TRBJ1-1; 8 bases align to TRBD1. Per the germline V gene, CDR1 is SGHVS and CDR2 is FQNEAQ. The CDR3 length is 12 residues. Trimming took 3 bases from V and 11 from J; bases not matched to a gene: 5.

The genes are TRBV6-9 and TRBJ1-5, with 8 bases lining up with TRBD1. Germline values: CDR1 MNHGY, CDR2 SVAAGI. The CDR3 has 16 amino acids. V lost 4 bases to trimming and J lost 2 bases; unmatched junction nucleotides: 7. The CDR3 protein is CASSWTGSVGNQPQHF. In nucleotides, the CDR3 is TGTGCCAGCAGTTGGACAGGGTCGGTGGGCAATCAGCCCCAGCATTTT.

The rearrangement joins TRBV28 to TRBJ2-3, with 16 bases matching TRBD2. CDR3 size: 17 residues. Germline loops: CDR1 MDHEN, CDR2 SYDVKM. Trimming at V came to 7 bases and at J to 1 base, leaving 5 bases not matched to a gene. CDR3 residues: CASKGLAGGWGTDTQYF. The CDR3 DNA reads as TGTGCCAGCAAGGGACTAGCGGGAGGGTGGGGCACAGATACGCAGTATTTT.

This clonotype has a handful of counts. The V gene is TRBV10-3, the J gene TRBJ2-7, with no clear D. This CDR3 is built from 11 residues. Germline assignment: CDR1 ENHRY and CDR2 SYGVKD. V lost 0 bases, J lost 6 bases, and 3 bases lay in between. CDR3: CAISESGEQYF. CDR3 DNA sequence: TGTGCCATCAGTGAGTCAGGCGAGCAGTACTTC.

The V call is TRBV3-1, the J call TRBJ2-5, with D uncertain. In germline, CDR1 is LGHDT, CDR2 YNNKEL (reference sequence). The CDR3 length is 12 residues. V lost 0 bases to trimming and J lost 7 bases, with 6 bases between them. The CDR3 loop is CASSQDWGTQYF. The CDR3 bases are TGTGCCAGCAGCCAAGATTGGGGGACCCAGTACTTC.

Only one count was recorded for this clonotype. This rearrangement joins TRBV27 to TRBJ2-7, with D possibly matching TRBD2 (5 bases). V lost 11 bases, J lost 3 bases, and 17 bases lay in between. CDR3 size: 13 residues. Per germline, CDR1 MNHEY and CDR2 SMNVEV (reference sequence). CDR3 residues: CASSGGLGYEQYF. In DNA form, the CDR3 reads TGTGCCTCGTCTGGCGGGTTAGGCTACGAGCAGTACTTC.

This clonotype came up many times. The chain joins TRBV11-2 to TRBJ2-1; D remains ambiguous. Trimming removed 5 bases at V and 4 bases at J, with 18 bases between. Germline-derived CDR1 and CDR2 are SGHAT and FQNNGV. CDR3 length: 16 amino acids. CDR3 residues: CASSPNLGPTYNEQFF. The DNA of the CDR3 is TGTGCCAGCAGCCCGAATCTAGGGCCTACTTACAATGAGCAGTTCTTC. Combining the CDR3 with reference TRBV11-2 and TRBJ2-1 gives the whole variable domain EAGVAQSPRYKIIEKRQSVAFWCNPISGHATLYWYQQILGQGPKLLIQFQNNGVVDDSQLPKDRFSAERLKGVDSTLKIQPAKLEDSAVYLCASSPNLGPTYNEQFFGPGTRLTVL.

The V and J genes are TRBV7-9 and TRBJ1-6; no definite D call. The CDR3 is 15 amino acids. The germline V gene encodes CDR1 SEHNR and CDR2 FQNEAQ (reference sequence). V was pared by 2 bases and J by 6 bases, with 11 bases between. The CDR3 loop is CASSLNARSNSPLHF. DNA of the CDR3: TGTGCCAGCAGCTTAAACGCTAGGAGTAATTCACCCCTCCACTTT. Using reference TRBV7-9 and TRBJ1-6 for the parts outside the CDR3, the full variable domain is DTGVSQNPRHKITKRGQNVTFRCDPISEHNRLYWYRQTLGQGPEFLTYFQNEAQLEKSRLLSDRFSAERPKGSFSTLEIQRTEQGDSAMYLCASSLNARSNSPLHFGNGTRLTVT.

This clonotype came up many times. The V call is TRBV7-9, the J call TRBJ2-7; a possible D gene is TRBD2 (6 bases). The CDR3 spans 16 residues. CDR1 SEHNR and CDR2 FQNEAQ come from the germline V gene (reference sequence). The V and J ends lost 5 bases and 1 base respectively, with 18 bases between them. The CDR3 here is CASSPSLGRGSYEQYF. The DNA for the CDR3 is TGTGCCAGCAGCCCTAGCCTGGGACGGGGGTCCTACGAGCAGTACTTC.

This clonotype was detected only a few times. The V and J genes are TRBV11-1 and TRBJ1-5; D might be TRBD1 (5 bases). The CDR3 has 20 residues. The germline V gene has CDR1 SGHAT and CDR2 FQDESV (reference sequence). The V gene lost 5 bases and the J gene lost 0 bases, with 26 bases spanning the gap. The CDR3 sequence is CASSEPPLVLRGVSNQPQHF. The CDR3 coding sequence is TGTGCCAGCAGCGAACCCCCGTTAGTACTCCGGGGGGTTAGCAATCAGCCCCAGCATTTT.